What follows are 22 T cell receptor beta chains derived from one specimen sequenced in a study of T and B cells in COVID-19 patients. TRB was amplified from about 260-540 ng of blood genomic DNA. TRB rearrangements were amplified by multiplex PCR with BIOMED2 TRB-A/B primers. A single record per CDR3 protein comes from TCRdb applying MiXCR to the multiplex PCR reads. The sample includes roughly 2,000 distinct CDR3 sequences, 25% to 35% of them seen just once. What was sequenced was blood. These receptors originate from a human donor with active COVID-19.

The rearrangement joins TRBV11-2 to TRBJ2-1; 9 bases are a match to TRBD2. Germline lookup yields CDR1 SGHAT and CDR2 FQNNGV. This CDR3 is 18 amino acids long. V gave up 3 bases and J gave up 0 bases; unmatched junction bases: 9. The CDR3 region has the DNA TGTGCCAGCAGCTTTGCTAGCGGGACAATTAGCTCCTACAATGAGCAGTTCTTC. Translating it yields CASSFASGTISSYNEQFF.

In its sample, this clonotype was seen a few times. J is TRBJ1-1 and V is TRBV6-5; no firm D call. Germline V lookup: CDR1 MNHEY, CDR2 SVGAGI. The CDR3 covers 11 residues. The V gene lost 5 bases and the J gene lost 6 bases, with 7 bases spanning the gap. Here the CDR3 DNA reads TGTGCCAGCAGTGTTTGGCCTGAAGCTTTCTTT. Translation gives CASSVWPEAFF.

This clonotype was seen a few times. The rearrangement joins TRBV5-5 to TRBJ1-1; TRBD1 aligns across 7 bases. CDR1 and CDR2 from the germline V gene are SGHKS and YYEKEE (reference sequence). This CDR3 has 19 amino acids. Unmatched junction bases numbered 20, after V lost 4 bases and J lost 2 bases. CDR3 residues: CASSPRIGGPGGYNTEAFF. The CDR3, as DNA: TGTGCCAGCAGCCCTCGCATCGGGGGACCAGGGGGGTACAACACTGAAGCTTTCTTT. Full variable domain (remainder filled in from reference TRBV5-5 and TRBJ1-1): DAGVTQSPTHLIKTRGQQVTLRCSPISGHKSVSWYQQVLGQGPQFIFQYYEKEERGRGNFPDRFSARQFPNYSSELNVNALLLGDSALYLCASSPRIGGPGGYNTEAFFGQGTRLTVV.

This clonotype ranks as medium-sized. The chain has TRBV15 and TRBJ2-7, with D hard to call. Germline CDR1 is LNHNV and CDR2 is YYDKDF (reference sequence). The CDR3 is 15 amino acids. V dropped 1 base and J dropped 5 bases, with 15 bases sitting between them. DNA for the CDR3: TGTGCCACCAGCAGAGGACAAGCGCCCCAAAACGAGCAGTACTTC. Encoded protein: CATSRGQAPQNEQYF.

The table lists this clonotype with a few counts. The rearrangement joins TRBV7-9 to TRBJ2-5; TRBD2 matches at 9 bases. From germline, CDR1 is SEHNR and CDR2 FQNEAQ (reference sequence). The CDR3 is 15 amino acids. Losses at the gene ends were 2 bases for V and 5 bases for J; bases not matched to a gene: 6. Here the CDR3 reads CASSLQGGLAETQYF. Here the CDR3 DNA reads TGTGCCAGCAGCTTACAGGGCGGACTAGCGGAGACCCAGTACTTC.

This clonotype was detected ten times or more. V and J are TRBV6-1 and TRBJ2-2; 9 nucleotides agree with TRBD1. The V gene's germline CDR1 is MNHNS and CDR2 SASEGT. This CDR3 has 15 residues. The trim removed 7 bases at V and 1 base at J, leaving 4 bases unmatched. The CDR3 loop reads CASTRQGGNTGELFF. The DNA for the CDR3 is TGTGCCAGCACCCGACAGGGGGGGAACACCGGGGAGCTGTTTTTT.

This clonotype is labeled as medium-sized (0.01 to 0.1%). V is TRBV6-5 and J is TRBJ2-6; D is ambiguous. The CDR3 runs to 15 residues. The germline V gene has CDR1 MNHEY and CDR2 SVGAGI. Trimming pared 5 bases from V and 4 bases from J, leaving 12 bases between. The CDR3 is CASSESQSGANVLTF. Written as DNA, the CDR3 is TGTGCCAGCAGTGAATCACAGAGCGGGGCCAACGTCCTGACTTTC.

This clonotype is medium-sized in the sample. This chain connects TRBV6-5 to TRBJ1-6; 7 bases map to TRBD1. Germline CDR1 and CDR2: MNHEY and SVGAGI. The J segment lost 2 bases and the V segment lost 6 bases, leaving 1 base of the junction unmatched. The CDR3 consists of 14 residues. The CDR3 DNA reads TGTGCCAGCAGGGGACAGACCTATAATTCACCCCTCCACTTT. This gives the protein CASRGQTYNSPLHF.

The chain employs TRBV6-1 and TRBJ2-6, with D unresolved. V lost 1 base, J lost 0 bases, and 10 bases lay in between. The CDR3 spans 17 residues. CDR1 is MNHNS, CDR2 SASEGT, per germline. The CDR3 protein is CASSEGNTRSGANVLTF. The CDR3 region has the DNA TGTGCCAGCAGTGAAGGAAACACCCGCTCTGGGGCCAACGTCCTGACTTTC.

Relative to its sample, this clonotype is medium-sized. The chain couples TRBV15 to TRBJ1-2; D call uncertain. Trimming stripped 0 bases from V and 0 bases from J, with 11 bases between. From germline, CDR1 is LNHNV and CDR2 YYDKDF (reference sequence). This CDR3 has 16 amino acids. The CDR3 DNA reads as TGTGCCACCAGCAGAGATCCCACGGGGTCTAACTATGGCTACACCTTC. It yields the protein CATSRDPTGSNYGYTF.

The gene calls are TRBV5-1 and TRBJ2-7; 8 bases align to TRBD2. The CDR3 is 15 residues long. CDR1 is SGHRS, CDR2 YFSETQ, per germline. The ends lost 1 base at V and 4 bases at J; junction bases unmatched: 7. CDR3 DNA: TGCGCCAGCAGCTTGAACGGACTAGCTCGGTACGAGCAGTACTTC. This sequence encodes CASSLNGLARYEQYF.

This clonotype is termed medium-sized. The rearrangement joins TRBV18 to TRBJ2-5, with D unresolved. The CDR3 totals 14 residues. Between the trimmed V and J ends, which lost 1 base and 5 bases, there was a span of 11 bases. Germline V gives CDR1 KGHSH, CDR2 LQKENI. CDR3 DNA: TGTGCCAGCTCACCACAGATGGGTAGGGAGACCCAGTACTTC. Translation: CASSPQMGRETQYF. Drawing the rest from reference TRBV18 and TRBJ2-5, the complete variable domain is NAGVMQNPRHLVRRRGQEARLRCSPMKGHSHVYWYRQLPEEGLKFMVYLQKENIIDESGMPKERFSAEFPKEGPSILRIQQVVRGDSAAYFCASSPQMGRETQYFGPGTRLLVL.

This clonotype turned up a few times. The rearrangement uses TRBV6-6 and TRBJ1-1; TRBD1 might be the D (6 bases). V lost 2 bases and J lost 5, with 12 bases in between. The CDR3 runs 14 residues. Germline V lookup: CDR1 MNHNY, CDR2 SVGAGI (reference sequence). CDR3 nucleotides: TGTGCCAGCAGTTACACCATACAGGGAACTGAAGCTTTCTTT. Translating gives CASSYTIQGTEAFF.

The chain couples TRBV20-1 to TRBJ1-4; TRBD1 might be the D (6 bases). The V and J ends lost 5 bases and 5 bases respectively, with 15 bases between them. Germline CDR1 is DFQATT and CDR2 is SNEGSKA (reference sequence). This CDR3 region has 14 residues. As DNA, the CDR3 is TGCAGTGCTCGGGAGGGGGGGCCCAATGAAAAACTGTTTTTT. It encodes CSAREGGPNEKLFF.

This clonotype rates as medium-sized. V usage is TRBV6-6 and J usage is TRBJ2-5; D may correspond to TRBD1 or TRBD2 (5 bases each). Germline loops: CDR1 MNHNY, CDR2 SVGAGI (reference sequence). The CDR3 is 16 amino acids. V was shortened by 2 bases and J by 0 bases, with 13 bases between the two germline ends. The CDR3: CASSYPGRTDQETQYF. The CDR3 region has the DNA TGTGCCAGCAGTTACCCGGGACGGACTGACCAAGAGACCCAGTACTTC.

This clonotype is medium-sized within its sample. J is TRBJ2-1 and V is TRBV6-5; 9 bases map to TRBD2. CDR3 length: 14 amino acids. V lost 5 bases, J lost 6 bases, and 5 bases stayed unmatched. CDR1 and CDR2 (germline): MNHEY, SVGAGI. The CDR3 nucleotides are TGTGCCAGCAGTCTTCGGACTAGCGTCAATGAGCAGTTCTTC. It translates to CASSLRTSVNEQFF.

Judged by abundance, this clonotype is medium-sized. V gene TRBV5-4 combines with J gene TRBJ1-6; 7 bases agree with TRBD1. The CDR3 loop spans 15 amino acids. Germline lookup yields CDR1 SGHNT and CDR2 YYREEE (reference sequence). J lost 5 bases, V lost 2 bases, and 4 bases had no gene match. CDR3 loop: CASSLEGANNSPLHF. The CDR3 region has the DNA TGTGCCAGCAGCTTAGAGGGGGCTAATAATTCACCCCTCCACTTT.

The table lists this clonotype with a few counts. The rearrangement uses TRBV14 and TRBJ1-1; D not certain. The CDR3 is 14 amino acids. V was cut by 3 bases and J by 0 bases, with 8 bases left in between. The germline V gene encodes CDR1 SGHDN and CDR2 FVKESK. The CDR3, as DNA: TGTGCCAGCAGCCAGGGCAACATGAACACTGAAGCTTTCTTT. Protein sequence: CASSQGNMNTEAFF.

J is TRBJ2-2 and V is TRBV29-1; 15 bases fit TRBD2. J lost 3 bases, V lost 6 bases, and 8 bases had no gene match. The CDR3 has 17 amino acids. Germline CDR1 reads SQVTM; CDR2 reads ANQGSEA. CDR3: CSVVGLAGGAHTGELFF. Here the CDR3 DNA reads TGCAGCGTAGTTGGACTAGCGGGAGGGGCCCACACCGGGGAGCTGTTTTTT.

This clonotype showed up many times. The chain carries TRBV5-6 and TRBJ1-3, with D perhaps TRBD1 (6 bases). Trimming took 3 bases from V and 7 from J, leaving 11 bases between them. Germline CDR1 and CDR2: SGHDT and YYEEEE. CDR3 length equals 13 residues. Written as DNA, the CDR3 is TGTGCCAGCAGCTGGGGGCCCGGGAACACCATATATTTT. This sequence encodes CASSWGPGNTIYF.

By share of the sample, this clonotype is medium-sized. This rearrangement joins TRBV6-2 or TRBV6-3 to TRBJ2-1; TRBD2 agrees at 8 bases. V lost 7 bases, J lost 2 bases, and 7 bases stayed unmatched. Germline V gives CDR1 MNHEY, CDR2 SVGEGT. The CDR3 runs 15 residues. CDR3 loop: CASTKLAATYNEQFF. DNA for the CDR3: TGTGCCAGCACCAAACTAGCGGCGACCTACAATGAGCAGTTCTTC.

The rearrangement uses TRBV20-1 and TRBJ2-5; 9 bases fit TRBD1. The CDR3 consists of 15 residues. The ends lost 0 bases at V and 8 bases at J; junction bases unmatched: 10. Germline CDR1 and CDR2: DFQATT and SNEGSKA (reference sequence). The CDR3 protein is CSARDTGTGYSTQYF. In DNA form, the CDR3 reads TGCAGTGCTAGAGACACCGGGACAGGGTATAGTACCCAGTACTTC.